The source of this T cell receptor (beta chain) is a study of early T cells in non-severe SARS-CoV-2 infection. TCRdb processed the 5' RACE reads anew with MiXCR; each CDR3 protein has one entry. The data hold about 100,000 distinct CDR3 sequences, with over 10% observed a single time. V lost 3 bases and J lost 3, with 12 bases in between. CDR3 length: 14 residues. Germline CDR1 DFQATT, CDR2 SNEGSKA (reference sequence). This clonotype was found many times. The chain combines TRBV20-1 with TRBJ1-5; tentative D call: TRBD1 (6 bases). The origin of this receptor is an adult who was a healthcare worker with PCR-confirmed SARS-CoV-2 infection or an uninfected control (not recorded which). The sample taken for sequencing was whole blood. This CDR3 reads CSARGTYLNQPQHF. For the CDR3, the DNA is TGCAGTGCTAGGGGGACATACCTCAATCAGCCCCAGCATTTT.